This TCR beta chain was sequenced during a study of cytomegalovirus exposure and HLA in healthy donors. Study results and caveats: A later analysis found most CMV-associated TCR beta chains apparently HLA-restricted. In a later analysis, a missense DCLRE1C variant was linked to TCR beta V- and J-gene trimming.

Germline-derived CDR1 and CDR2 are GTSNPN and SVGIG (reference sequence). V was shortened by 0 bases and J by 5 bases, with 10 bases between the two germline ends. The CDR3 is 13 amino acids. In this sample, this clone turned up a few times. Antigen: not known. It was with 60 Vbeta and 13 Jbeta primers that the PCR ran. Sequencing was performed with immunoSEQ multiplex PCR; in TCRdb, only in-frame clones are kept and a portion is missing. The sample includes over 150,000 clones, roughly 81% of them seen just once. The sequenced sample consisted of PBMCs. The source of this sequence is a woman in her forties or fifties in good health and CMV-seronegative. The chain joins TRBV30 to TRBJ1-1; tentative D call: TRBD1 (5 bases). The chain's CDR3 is CAWSVWGGTEAFF. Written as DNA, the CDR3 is TGTGCCTGGAGTGTATGGGGGGGAACTGAAGCTTTCTTT.